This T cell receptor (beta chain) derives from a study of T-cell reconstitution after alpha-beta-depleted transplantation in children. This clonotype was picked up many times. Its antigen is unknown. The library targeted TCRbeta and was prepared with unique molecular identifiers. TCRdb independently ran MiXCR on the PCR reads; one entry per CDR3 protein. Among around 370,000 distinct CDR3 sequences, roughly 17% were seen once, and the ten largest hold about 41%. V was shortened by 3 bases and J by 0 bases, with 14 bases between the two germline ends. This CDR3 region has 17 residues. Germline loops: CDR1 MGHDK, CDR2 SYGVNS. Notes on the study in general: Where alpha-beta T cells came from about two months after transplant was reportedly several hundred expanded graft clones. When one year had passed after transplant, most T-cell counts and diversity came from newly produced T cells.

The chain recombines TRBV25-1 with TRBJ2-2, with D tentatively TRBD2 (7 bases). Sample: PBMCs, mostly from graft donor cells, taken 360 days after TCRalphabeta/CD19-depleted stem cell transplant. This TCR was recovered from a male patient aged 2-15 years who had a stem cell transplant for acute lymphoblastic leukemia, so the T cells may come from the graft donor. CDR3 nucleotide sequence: TGTGCCAGCAGTGATTTCAGGGGAGGGGCGAACACCGGGGAGCTGTTTTTT. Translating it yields CASSDFRGGANTGELFF.